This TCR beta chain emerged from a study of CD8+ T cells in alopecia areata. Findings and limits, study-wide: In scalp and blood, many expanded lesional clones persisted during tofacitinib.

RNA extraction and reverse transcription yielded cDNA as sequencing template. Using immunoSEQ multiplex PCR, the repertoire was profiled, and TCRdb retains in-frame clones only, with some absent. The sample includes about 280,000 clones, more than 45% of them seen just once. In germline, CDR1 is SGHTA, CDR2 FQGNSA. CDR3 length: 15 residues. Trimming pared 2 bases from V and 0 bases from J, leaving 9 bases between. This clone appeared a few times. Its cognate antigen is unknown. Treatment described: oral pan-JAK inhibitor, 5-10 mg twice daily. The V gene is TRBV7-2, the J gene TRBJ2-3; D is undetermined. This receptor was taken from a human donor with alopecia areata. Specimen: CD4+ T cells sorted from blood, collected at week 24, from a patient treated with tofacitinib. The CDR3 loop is CASSLNYPSTDTQYF. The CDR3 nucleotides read TGTGCCAGCAGCTTAAACTATCCAAGCACAGATACGCAGTATTTT.